The rows below give T cell receptor beta chains drawn from one sample of a study of spatial heterogeneity in lung cancer. TCRdb reprocessed the 5' RACE reads with MiXCR, giving one entry per CDR3 protein. The sample includes some 9,500 distinct CDR3 sequences, approximately 14% seen only once; the top ten take roughly an eighth. The sample in question was lung tumor tissue, obtained at surgery. The receptors were sampled from a male donor with early-stage non-small cell lung cancer. Each CDR3 is given with its conserved first and last residue. A D gene is named only where the DNA matches it firmly. Some rows have no size entry. The others give once, few or many, or a class for an expanded clone.

>TRBV5-4|TRBJ2-3|many|.
CASTGRRGDTQYF
TGTGCCAGCACCGGGCGGCGGGGAGATACGCAGTATTTT
>TRBV7-2|TRBJ1-1|many|.
CASSLLRANTEAFF
TGTGCCAGCAGCTTACTCAGGGCGAACACTGAAGCTTTCTTT
>TRBV19|TRBJ2-3|.|TRBD2
CASSITAGGSSTDTQYF
TGTGCCAGTAGTATTACCGCGGGGGGGTCTAGCACAGATACGCAGTATTTT
>TRBV9|TRBJ2-7|.|TRBD2
CASSVGPSGTYEQYF
TGTGCCAGCAGCGTAGGGCCTAGCGGAACCTACGAGCAGTACTTC
>TRBV5-1|TRBJ2-1|many|TRBD2
CASSLRGTSGNNEQFF
TGCGCCAGCAGCTTGCGTGGGACTAGCGGAAACAATGAGCAGTTCTTC
>TRBV20-1|TRBJ2-5|many|TRBD1
CSARDRVVRETQYF
TGCAGTGCCCGGGACAGGGTAGTTCGAGAGACCCAGTACTTC
>TRBV9|TRBJ1-4|medium-sized|.
CASSVGAALGSNEKLFF
TGTGCCAGCAGCGTAGGGGCAGCATTGGGGAGTAATGAAAAACTGTTTTTT
>TRBV20-1|TRBJ2-3|many|.
CSALQDADTQYF
TGCAGTGCTCTACAGGACGCAGATACGCAGTATTTT
>TRBV6-6|TRBJ2-7|many|TRBD1
CASSYFLRTGTYEQYF
TGTGCCAGCAGTTACTTCCTAAGGACAGGAACCTACGAGCAGTACTTC
>TRBV10-3|TRBJ1-6|medium-sized|.
CAISEEGRATRIHF
TGTGCCATCAGTGAGGAGGGAAGGGCCACCCGAATCCACTTT
>TRBV12-3/TRBV12-4|TRBJ2-5|few|.
CASSLHQETQYF
TGTGCCAGCAGTTTGCACCAAGAGACCCAGTACTTC
>TRBV6-5|TRBJ2-3|many|.
CASSYSVPWTDTQYF
TGTGCCAGCAGTTACTCCGTGCCATGGACAGATACGCAGTATTTT
>TRBV27|TRBJ1-1|many|.
CASSPLAALNTEAFF
TGTGCCAGCAGTCCCCTGGCGGCACTGAACACTGAAGCTTTCTTT
>TRBV20-1|TRBJ1-2|medium-sized|.
CSAPSLGDYGYTF
TGCAGTGCTCCTAGCCTTGGAGACTATGGCTACACCTTC
>TRBV9|TRBJ2-7|medium-sized|TRBD2
CASSVVSSGNPYEQYF
TGTGCCAGCAGCGTAGTATCTAGCGGGAACCCCTACGAGCAGTACTTC
>TRBV18|TRBJ2-5|many|.
CASSPSRGGVWETQYF
TGTGCCAGCTCACCATCACGTGGGGGAGTTTGGGAGACCCAGTACTTC
>TRBV11-1|TRBJ2-2|many|.
CASSLDGVAGELFF
TGTGCCAGCAGCTTAGATGGGGTTGCCGGGGAGCTGTTTTTT
>TRBV3-1|TRBJ1-1|many|TRBD1
CARVQGARAFF
TGTGCCAGGGTACAGGGGGCGCGGGCTTTCTTT
>TRBV19|TRBJ1-5|many|.
CASSAQGNNQPQHF
TGTGCCAGTAGTGCACAGGGTAACAATCAGCCCCAGCATTTT
>TRBV11-2|TRBJ1-2|.|TRBD1
CASSWDRGTTNYGYTF
TGTGCCAGCAGTTGGGACAGGGGGACCACTAACTATGGCTACACCTTC